The 23 T cell receptor beta chains listed next were all sequenced from one sample in a study of blood T cell repertoires in COVID-19. Generated by immunoSEQ multiplex PCR, the TCRdb table keeps only in-frame clones and is missing some. In the table there are more than 200,000 clones, over 80% of which are singletons. Sequencing was carried out using PBMCs or T cells enriched from blood (not recorded which). These receptors all stem from a woman aged 18-35 years who had recovered from COVID-19.

This chain joins TRBV18 and TRBJ2-3; the match to TRBD2 covers 9 bases. The trim removed 3 bases at V and 0 bases at J, leaving 4 bases unmatched. The CDR3 consists of 16 residues. Germline V gene sequence: CDR1 KGHSH, CDR2 LQKENI. The CDR3 sequence: CASSPTSGGSTDTQYF. CDR3 nucleotides: TGTGCCAGCTCACCGACGAGCGGGGGGAGCACAGATACGCAGTATTTT.

The chain couples TRBV7-2 to TRBJ1-6; 8 bases line up with TRBD1. Trimming at V came to 1 base and at J to 6 bases, leaving 2 bases not matched to a gene. CDR1 is SGHTA and CDR2 is FQGNSA in the germline V gene. The CDR3 has 15 residues. The CDR3 DNA reads as TGTGCCAGCAGCTTAGTAACAGGGGGTAATTCACCCCTCCACTTT. Translation: CASSLVTGGNSPLHF.

The V gene is TRBV7-2, the J gene TRBJ2-3; the match to TRBD2 covers 8 bases. With 3 bases clipped from V and 2 bases from J, the junction kept 7 bases outside the gene matches. The CDR3 has 16 amino acids. Germline V lookup: CDR1 SGHTA, CDR2 FQGNSA. CDR3 loop: CASSLYGGVATDTQYF. CDR3 sequence (DNA): TGTGCCAGCAGCTTGTACGGGGGGGTGGCCACAGATACGCAGTATTTT.

The chain employs TRBV28 and TRBJ1-4; D gene uncertain. V was pared by 5 bases and J by 8 bases, with 15 bases between. CDR3 length: 14 amino acids. Germline V lookup: CDR1 MDHEN, CDR2 SYDVKM. CDR3 sequence reads: CASSLLGGSEKLFF. CDR3 in DNA: TGTGCCAGCAGTCTTCTCGGAGGTTCCGAAAAACTGTTTTTT.

The chain couples TRBV5-1 to TRBJ2-2; TRBD1 agrees at 8 bases. The CDR3 covers 16 residues. Germline values: CDR1 SGHRS, CDR2 YFSETQ. With 2 bases clipped from V and 6 bases from J, the junction kept 9 bases outside the gene matches. The CDR3 sequence: CASSFDGQGYSGELFF. Written as DNA, the CDR3 is TGCGCCAGCAGCTTCGATGGACAGGGTTATTCCGGGGAGCTGTTTTTT. Supplemented by reference TRBV5-1 and TRBJ2-2, the full variable domain reads KAGVTQTPRYLIKTRGQQVTLSCSPISGHRSVSWYQQTPGQGLQFLFEYFSETQRNKGNFPGRFSGRQFSNSRSEMNVSTLELGDSALYLCASSFDGQGYSGELFFGEGSRLTVL.

The chain couples TRBV18 to TRBJ2-3; 9 nucleotides line up with TRBD1. J was trimmed by 4 bases and V by 4 bases; bases with no gene match: 6. The germline gives CDR1 KGHSH, CDR2 LQKENI. The CDR3 runs to 15 residues. The CDR3, as DNA: TGTGCCAGCTCACGCGGGACAGGGACTTCAGATACGCAGTATTTT. The encoded protein is CASSRGTGTSDTQYF.

This chain uses TRBV7-6 with TRBJ1-1; D is undetermined. The germline V gene has CDR1 SGHVS and CDR2 FNYEAQ. This CDR3 contains 15 residues. V was trimmed by 5 bases and J by 2 bases, leaving 15 bases between them. CDR3 sequence: CASSLHRGGNTEAFF. The CDR3 DNA reads TGTGCCAGCAGCCTGCATCGGGGTGGTAACACTGAAGCTTTCTTT.

DNA of the CDR3: TGTGCCAGCAGCGTAGGAGTTGAGACCGGGGAGCTGTTTTTT. Protein sequence: CASSVGVETGELFF. The gene calls are TRBV9 and TRBJ2-2; D remains ambiguous. The germline V gene has CDR1 SGDLS and CDR2 YYNGEE. V lost 0 bases and J 5 bases, leaving 8 bases between the germline ends. The CDR3 consists of 14 residues. The full variable domain, its missing parts supplied by reference TRBV9 and TRBJ2-2, is DSGVTQTPKHLITATGQRVTLRCSPRSGDLSVYWYQQSLDQGLQFLIQYYNGEERAKGNILERFSAQQFPDLHSELNLSSLELGDSALYFCASSVGVETGELFFGEGSRLTVL.

The rearrangement uses TRBV2 and TRBJ2-7; D possibly corresponds to TRBD1 (6 bases). Trimming shortened V by 7 bases and J by 6 bases, and 19 bases separated the two germline ends. Germline loops: CDR1 SNHLY, CDR2 FYNNEI. This CDR3 comprises 14 residues. CDR3 residues: CASMVQGVLSEQYF. The DNA for the CDR3 is TGTGCCAGCATGGTACAGGGTGTTTTATCCGAGCAGTACTTC.

The chain joins TRBV28 to TRBJ1-5, with unresolved D. V was pared by 7 bases and J by 3 bases, with 16 bases between. In germline, CDR1 is MDHEN, CDR2 SYDVKM. The CDR3 spans 15 residues. The CDR3 DNA reads as TGTGCCAGCAACTACCTCGGCACCTTCAATCAGCCCCAGCATTTT. As protein: CASNYLGTFNQPQHF.

The rearrangement uses TRBV28 and TRBJ2-5; TRBD1 matches at 7 bases. Per germline, CDR1 MDHEN and CDR2 SYDVKM. The CDR3 contains 15 residues. V gave up 4 bases and J gave up 3 bases; unmatched junction bases: 8. CDR3 nucleotides: TGTGCCAGCAGTTGGCTCGGGACAGCGAAAGAGACCCAGTACTTC. Translated, it gives CASSWLGTAKETQYF.

The J gene is TRBJ2-2, the V gene TRBV10-3; 12 bases are a match to TRBD1. The CDR3 has 18 amino acids. Looked up from germline, CDR1 is ENHRY and CDR2 is SYGVKD. With 8 bases clipped from V and 1 base from J, the junction kept 11 bases outside the gene matches. The CDR3 protein is CAIFNPGQGARNTGELFF. The CDR3 DNA is TGTGCCATCTTCAATCCGGGACAGGGGGCCAGGAACACCGGGGAGCTGTTTTTT.

This rearrangement joins TRBV28 to TRBJ1-1; a weak D match, TRBD1 (6 bases). The CDR3 is 14 residues long. V lost 8 bases and J lost 6, with 19 bases in between. Germline V CDR1 and CDR2: MDHEN, SYDVKM. The CDR3 reads CASVTSGVRSEAFF. The CDR3 nucleotides read TGTGCCAGCGTTACCTCAGGGGTTAGGTCTGAAGCTTTCTTT.

This clone was seen only a few times. This chain uses TRBV6-4 with TRBJ2-3, with TRBD1 matching 10 bases. CDR3 size: 14 residues. Per germline, CDR1 MRHNA and CDR2 SNTAGT. The V and J ends lost 6 bases and 4 bases, in that order; junction bases with no gene match: 4. As DNA, the CDR3 is TGTGCCAGCAGCGGGACAGGGGAGGCAGATACGCAGTATTTT. This gives the protein CASSGTGEADTQYF.

This chain joins TRBV7-2 and TRBJ1-5; the D gene is possibly TRBD1 (6 bases). V lost 1 base and J lost 1, with 8 bases in between. There are 15 residues in the CDR3. CDR1 and CDR2 (germline): SGHTA, FQGNSA. This CDR3 is CASSLGGLSNQPQHF. DNA of the CDR3: TGTGCCAGCAGCTTAGGGGGGCTCAGCAATCAGCCCCAGCATTTT.

This clone occurred a few times. The rearrangement uses TRBV5-1 and TRBJ1-6; D gene uncertain. The CDR3 loop spans 13 amino acids. The ends were cut back, 5 bases at V and 7 bases at J, with 10 bases in the middle. Germline-derived CDR1 and CDR2 are SGHRS and YFSETQ. CDR3 amino acids: CASRPPGNSPLHF. In nucleotides, the CDR3 is TGCGCCAGCAGGCCCCCGGGGAATTCACCCCTCCACTTT. Full variable domain (remainder filled in from reference TRBV5-1 and TRBJ1-6): KAGVTQTPRYLIKTRGQQVTLSCSPISGHRSVSWYQQTPGQGLQFLFEYFSETQRNKGNFPGRFSGRQFSNSRSEMNVSTLELGDSALYLCASRPPGNSPLHFGNGTRLTVT.

The V and J genes are TRBV10-3 and TRBJ2-5; maybe TRBD2 (7 bases). Between the trimmed V and J ends, which lost 0 bases and 5 bases, there was a span of 16 bases. CDR3 size: 16 residues. CDR1 ENHRY and CDR2 SYGVKD come from the germline V gene. This CDR3 reads CAISESIPGGGETQYF. The CDR3 coding sequence is TGTGCCATCAGTGAGTCGATACCGGGGGGCGGGGAGACCCAGTACTTC.

V and J are TRBV4-2 and TRBJ1-5, with D possibly TRBD1 on 5 matching bases. Germline CDR1 is LGHNA and CDR2 is YNFKEQ. The CDR3 has 15 residues. The ends were cut back, 0 bases at V and 5 bases at J, with 11 bases in the middle. CDR3 residues: CASSQEPRDYQPQHF. DNA of the CDR3: TGTGCCAGCAGCCAAGAGCCCCGGGACTATCAGCCCCAGCATTTT.

This chain links TRBV5-1 with TRBJ1-4, with unresolved D. Deletions cut 4 bases from V and 10 bases from J, with 17 bases between. Germline V gene data show CDR1 as SGHRS and CDR2 as YFSETQ. The CDR3 contains 14 residues. The CDR3 DNA reads as TGCGCCAGCAGCAGGAACATGGACTCGGGAAAACTGTTTTTT. It specifies CASSRNMDSGKLFF. The full variable domain, completed using reference TRBV5-1 and TRBJ1-4, is KAGVTQTPRYLIKTRGQQVTLSCSPISGHRSVSWYQQTPGQGLQFLFEYFSETQRNKGNFPGRFSGRQFSNSRSEMNVSTLELGDSALYLCASSRNMDSGKLFFGSGTQLSVL.

The chain recombines TRBV12-5 with TRBJ1-3; no reliable D call. The V end lost 2 bases, the J end lost 0 bases, and 14 bases lay between the germline ends. The length of the CDR3 is 17 residues. The V gene's germline CDR1 is LGHNT and CDR2 FRNRAP. The CDR3: CASGLILGGDSGNTIYF. The CDR3 nucleotides read TGTGCTAGTGGTTTGATACTAGGCGGCGACTCTGGAAACACCATATATTTT.

The rearrangement links TRBV5-1 to TRBJ2-7; 12 nucleotides match TRBD1. The trim removed 0 bases at V and 5 bases at J, leaving 3 bases unmatched. Germline V lookup: CDR1 SGHRS, CDR2 YFSETQ. The CDR3 sequence is 15 residues long. The CDR3 coding sequence is TGCGCCAGCAGCTTGGTGGGACAGGGGGCCCACGAGCAGTACTTC. Its protein product is CASSLVGQGAHEQYF.

The J gene is TRBJ2-1, the V gene TRBV6-2 or TRBV6-3, with 9 bases that match TRBD2. Germline trimming cut 2 bases from V and 15 bases from J; bases unmatched to any gene: 8. The germline gives CDR1 MNHEY, CDR2 SVGEGT. This CDR3 contains 13 residues. In nucleotides, the CDR3 is TGTGCCAGCAGTTACGGAAGCGGGGGGCCCGGGTTCTTC. The encoded protein is CASSYGSGGPGFF.

This chain uses TRBV3-1 (or the pseudogene TRBV3-2) with TRBJ1-5; no clear D. The ends were cut back, 1 base at V and 3 bases at J, with 10 bases in the middle. The CDR3 is 15 residues long. The germline gives CDR1 LGHDT, CDR2 YNNKEL (reference sequence). CDR3 in amino acids: CASSQGVEVNQPQHF. The DNA of the CDR3 is TGTGCCAGCAGCCAAGGAGTAGAGGTCAATCAGCCCCAGCATTTT.